Below, one T cell receptor beta chain is given with its context. The antigen it recognizes is unknown. Base-call qualities are not available, and no considerably larger clone is one nucleotide away. This entry is derived from a study of CD8 T cells in Susac syndrome (dated by TCRdb to between 2018 and 2020). In terms of the full investigation: The study used repertoire sequencing to test whether antigen drove CD8+ T cell activation and differentiation in Susac syndrome. Clonality of the CD8+ T cell repertoire was compared between more than 9 healthy donors, some 14 Susac syndrome patients and 15 or so multiple sclerosis patients.

RNA was extracted using the RNeasy kit, and roughly 0.5 to 1 ug of the RNA was reverse transcribed with random hexamers. The immunoSEQ multiplex PCR assay, which covers 54 Vbeta and 13 Jbeta segments, was used to amplify TCR beta CDR3 regions. PCR amplification bias was corrected by using a synthetic template baseline for primer optimization and computational correction. As for the authors' bioinformatics: Reads were annotated to V, D and J genes per IMGT and analyzed with immunoSEQ Analyzer, keeping only productive sequences. To calculate clonality, Shannon entropy was normalized by log2 of the number of productive unique sequences and then subtracted from one. For each patient and control, public and private clones were evaluated within the 100 most prevalent clones. Clones were defined as Susac-specific if absent from the healthy and MS cohorts, from 900 to 1,200 published viral clones and from other ImmuneACCESS disease sequences. TCRdb handled the public reads itself, with Q25 trimming in fastp and clone calling in MiXCR, and kept productive beta chains. Every CDR3 protein is listed once, alongside the most common genes and DNA of its rows. These V and J calls are TCRdb output, not the study's own analysis. The table for this sample lists some 60,000 distinct CDR3 sequences; 90% to 95% of them were counted only once. The ten largest make up nearly 0.2% of the sample.

Overall results and qualifications from the work: The number of individuals in the TCR sequencing and HLA analysis was acknowledged as relatively small.

The cysteine opens and the phenylalanine closes a CDR3 of 16 amino acids. The read is trimmed to its CDR3 DNA, 48 bases read in frame from base 1. The germline V gene sets CDR1 to SGHVS and CDR2 to FNYEAQ. Relative to germline, V is 2 bases shorter and J is 5 bases shorter, with 18 bases between their ends. Peripheral blood CD8+ and CD4+ T cells from healthy donors, Susac syndrome patients and multiple sclerosis patients were profiled by high-throughput TCR beta sequencing. Healthy donors were included as age- and sex-matched controls. Bulk CD8+ and CD4+ T cells were purified magnetically by negative isolation, whereas CD8+ TEMRA cells were enriched by FACS. Blood was drawn into EDTA tubes, processed within 24 hours, and PBMCs were isolated by density gradient centrifugation. PBMCs intended for TCR sequencing were cryopreserved in liquid nitrogen and were subsequently thawed in a 37 degrees C water bath. A purity of at least 90% was achieved for sorted or isolated CD4+, CD8+ and CD8+ TEMRA cells.

The sequence links TRBV7-6 to TRBJ1-2, with TRBD1 as a weak D call on 6 bases. Sequenced input: CD8+ T cells from PBMCs. The sequence derives from a human donor in good health. CDR3 region: CASSLSSLEGGYGYTF. The sequenced DNA: TGTGCCAGCAGCTTATCATCGTTGGAAGGGGGTTATGGCTACACCTTC.